The present T cell receptor beta chain was sequenced within a study of shared clonotypes between healthy human individuals. General study points: The donor pool, a small one, limited the genetic and exposure-history diversity represented.

A note on this clone: Its antigen is as yet unknown.

The CDR3 consists of 12 residues. V trimming: 1 base; J trimming: 10 bases; junction bases outside the gene matches: 3. CDR1 LNHNV and CDR2 YYDKDF come from the germline V gene (reference sequence). Produced via immunoSEQ multiplex PCR; TCRdb's table is partial and in-frame only. The table lists 1,400,000 or so clones, approximately 98.5% of them singletons, with 0.3% to 0.45% in the top ten. Sequencing was performed on naive CD4+ T cells sorted from blood. Described subset: CD45RA+ positively selected. This TCR derives from a man younger than 45 in good health. The V gene is TRBV15, the J gene TRBJ1-1, with 7 bases lining up with TRBD1. DNA for the CDR3: TGTGCCACCAGCAGAGGACAGGGACCAGCTTTCTTT. It specifies CATSRGQGPAFF. Full variable domain (rest looked up from reference TRBV15 and TRBJ1-1): DAMVIQNPRYQVTQFGKPVTLSCSQTLNHNVMYWYQQKSSQAPKLLFHYYDKDFNNEADTPDNFQSRRPNTSFCFLDIRSPGLGDTAMYLCATSRGQGPAFFGQGTRLTVV.